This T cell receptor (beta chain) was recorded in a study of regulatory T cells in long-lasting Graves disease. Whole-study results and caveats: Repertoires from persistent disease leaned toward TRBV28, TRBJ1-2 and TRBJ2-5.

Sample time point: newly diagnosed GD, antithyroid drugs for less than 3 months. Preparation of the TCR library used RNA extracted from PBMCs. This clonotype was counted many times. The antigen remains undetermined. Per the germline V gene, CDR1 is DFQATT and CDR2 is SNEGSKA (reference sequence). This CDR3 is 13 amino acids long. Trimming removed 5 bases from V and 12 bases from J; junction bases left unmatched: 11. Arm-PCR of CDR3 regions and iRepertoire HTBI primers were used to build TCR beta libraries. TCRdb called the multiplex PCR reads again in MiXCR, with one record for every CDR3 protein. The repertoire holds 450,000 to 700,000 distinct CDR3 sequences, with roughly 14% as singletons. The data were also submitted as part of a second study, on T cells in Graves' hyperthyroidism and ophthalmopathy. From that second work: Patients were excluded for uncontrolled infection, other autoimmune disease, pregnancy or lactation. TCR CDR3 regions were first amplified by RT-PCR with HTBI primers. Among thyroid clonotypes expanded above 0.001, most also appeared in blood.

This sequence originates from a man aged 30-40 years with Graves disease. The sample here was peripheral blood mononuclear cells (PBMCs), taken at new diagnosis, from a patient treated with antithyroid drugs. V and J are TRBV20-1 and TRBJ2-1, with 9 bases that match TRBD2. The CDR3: CSAASGGRAWQFF. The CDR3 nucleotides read TGCAGTGCTGCCTCGGGCGGGAGGGCTTGGCAGTTCTTC.